This T cell receptor (beta chain) was observed in a study of blood T cells in healthy people across ages. CDR1 SEHNR and CDR2 FQNEAQ come from the germline V gene (reference sequence). With 5 bases removed from V and 2 bases from J, the gap between germline ends came to 13 bases. The CDR3 totals 14 residues. On this clonotype itself: Its target is not known.

Overall study findings and caveats: Among T cells, TCR beta diversity per million cells dropped roughly linearly as age rose.

Using a J-beta primer mix together with a sample-barcoded 5' primer, a second PCR was run for about 6 to 12 cycles. Each of the cDNA molecules was tagged by a template-switch adaptor with 12 random nucleotides. MiXCR, run by TCRdb on the 5' RACE reads, gives a single entry per CDR3 protein. The sample holds fewer than 600,000 distinct CDR3 sequences, roughly a quarter seen once. These sequences were also reported in another study, on T cells of mothers and their children. Turning to that study: When the second PCR was run, its M1S primer added sample barcodes and 2-4 random nucleotides. A slight, non-significant increase in overlap was found for related mother-child pairs relative to unrelated pairs.

The sample taken for sequencing was blood. The receptor's source is a boy aged 2 to 9 in good health. The chain carries TRBV7-9 and TRBJ2-7; D is possibly TRBD1 or TRBD2 (6 bases each). CDR3 amino acids: CASSAAGQAYEQYF. The CDR3 DNA reads as TGTGCCAGCAGCGCCGCGGGACAAGCCTACGAGCAGTACTTC.